This TCR beta chain emerged from a study of cytomegalovirus exposure and HLA in healthy donors. Regarding the study as a whole: Immune exposure information available was restricted to CMV serostatus. As was reported, the HLA-A and HLA-B alleles of most subjects were accurately predicted from TCR beta sequences. Another analysis was done later, and it associated approximately 17,000 TCR beta sequences with HLA alleles at 0.05 false discovery rate. A few of the chains that were CMV-associated were confirmed in vitro to be specific for CMV antigens.

Trimming stripped 0 bases from V and 4 bases from J, with 5 bases between. This CDR3 region has 12 residues. Germline values: CDR1 SGHRS, CDR2 YFSETQ. It was with 60 Vbeta and 13 Jbeta primers that the PCR ran. Sequencing used immunoSEQ multiplex PCR; TCRdb keeps in-frame clones, though not all of them. The data show about 130,000 clones, under 85% seen once. This clone has only a few counts. The target antigen is unknown. The sequencing sample was made of PBMCs. The J gene is TRBJ2-7, the V gene TRBV5-1, with D unclear. The source of this sequence is a male donor in good health and CMV-seropositive. The CDR3, as DNA: TGCGCCAGCAGCTTGGCAGATTACGAGCAGTACTTC. This gives the protein CASSLADYEQYF.